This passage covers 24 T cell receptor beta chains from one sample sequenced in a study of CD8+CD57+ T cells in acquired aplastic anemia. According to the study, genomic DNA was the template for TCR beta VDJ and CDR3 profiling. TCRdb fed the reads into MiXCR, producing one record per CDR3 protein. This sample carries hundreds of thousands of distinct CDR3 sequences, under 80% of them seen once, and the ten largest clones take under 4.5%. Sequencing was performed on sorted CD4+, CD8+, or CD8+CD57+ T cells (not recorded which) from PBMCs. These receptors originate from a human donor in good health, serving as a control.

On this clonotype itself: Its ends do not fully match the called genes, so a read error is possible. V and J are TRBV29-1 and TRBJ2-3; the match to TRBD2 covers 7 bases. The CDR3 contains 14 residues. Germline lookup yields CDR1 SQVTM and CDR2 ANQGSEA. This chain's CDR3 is CGVMGRGRKDTQYF. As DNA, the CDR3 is TGCGGCGTTATGGGGCGGGGGAGGAAAGATACGCAGTATTTT.

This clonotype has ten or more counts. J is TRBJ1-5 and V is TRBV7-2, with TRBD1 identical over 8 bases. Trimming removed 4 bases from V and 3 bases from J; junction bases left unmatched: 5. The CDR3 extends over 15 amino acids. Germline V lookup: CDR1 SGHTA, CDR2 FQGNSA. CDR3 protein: CASSWGQVVNQPQHF. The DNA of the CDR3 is TGTGCCAGCAGCTGGGGACAGGTTGTCAATCAGCCCCAGCATTTT.

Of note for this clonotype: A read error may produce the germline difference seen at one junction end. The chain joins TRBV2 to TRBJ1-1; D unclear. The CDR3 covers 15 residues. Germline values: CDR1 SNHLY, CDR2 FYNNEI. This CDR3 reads CASSDPWAPPREALF. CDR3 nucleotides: TGTGCCAGCAGTGACCCCTGGGCACCGCCCCGGGAAGCTCTCTTT.

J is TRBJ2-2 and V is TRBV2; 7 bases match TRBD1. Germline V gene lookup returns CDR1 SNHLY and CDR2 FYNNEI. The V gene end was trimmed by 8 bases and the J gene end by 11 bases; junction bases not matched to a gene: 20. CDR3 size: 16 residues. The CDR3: CASEARQGSNLGELFF. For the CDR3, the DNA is TGTGCCAGCGAGGCTAGACAGGGCTCTAACCTCGGCGAGCTGTTTTTT.

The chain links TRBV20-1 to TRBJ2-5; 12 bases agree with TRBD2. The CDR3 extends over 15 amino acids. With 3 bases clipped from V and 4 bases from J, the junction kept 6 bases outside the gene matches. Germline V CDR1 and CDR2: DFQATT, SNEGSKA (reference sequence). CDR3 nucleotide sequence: TGCAGTGCTAGGGATAGGACTAGCGGGACAGAGACCCAGTACTTC. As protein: CSARDRTSGTETQYF.

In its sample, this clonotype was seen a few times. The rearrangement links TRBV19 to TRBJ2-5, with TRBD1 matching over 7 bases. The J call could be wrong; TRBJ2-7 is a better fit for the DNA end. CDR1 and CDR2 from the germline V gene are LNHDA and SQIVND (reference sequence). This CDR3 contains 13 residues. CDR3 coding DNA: TGTGCCAGTAGTGGGACAGACTCCTACGAGCAGTACTTC. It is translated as CASSGTDSYEQYF.

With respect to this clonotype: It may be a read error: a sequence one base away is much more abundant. This CDR3 reads CAWTHGTYRNTICF. DNA for the CDR3: TGTGCCTGGACCCACGGGACATATAGAAACACCATATGTTTT. The chain recombines TRBV30 with TRBJ1-3, with a tentative D call TRBD1 (6 bases). Germline loops: CDR1 GTSNPN, CDR2 SVGIG (reference sequence). The CDR3 is 14 residues long.

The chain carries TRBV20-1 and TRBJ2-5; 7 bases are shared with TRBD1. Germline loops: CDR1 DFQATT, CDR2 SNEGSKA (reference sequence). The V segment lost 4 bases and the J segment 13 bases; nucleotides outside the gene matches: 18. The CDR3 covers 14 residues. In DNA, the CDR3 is TGCAGTGCTAACCGACAGGGACGAGGGGAAAAACTGTACTTC. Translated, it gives CSANRQGRGEKLYF.

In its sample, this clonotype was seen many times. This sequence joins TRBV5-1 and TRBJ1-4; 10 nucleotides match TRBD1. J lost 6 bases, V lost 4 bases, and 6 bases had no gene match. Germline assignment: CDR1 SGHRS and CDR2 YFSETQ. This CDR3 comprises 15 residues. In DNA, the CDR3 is TGCGCCAGCAGCAGTCCCGGGACAGGGGATGAAAAACTGTTTTTT. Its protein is CASSSPGTGDEKLFF.

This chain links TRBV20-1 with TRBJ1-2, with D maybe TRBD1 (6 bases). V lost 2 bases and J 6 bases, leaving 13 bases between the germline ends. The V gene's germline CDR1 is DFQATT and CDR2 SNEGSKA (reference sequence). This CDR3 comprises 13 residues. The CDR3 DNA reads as TGCAGTGCTAGACATGGAGCAGGGGATGGCTACACCTTC. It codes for CSARHGAGDGYTF.

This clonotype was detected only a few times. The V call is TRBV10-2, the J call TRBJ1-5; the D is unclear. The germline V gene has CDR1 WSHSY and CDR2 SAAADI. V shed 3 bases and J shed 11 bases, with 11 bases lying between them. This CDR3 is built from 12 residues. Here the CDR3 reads CASSDSGPAQHF. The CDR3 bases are TGCGCCAGCAGTGATTCCGGCCCGGCCCAGCATTTT.

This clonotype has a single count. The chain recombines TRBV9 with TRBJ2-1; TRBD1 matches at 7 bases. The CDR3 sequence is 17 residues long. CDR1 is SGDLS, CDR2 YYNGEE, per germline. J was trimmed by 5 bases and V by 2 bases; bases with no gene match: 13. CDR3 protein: CASSVRTLGQGDNEQFF. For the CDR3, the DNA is TGTGCCAGCAGCGTTAGGACCTTGGGGCAGGGGGACAATGAGCAGTTCTTC.

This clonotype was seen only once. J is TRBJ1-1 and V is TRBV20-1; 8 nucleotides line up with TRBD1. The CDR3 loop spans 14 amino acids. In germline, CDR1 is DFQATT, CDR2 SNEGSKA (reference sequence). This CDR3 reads CSAFRWDRSSEAFF. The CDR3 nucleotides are TGCAGCGCCTTCAGATGGGACAGGAGCTCTGAAGCTTTCTTT.

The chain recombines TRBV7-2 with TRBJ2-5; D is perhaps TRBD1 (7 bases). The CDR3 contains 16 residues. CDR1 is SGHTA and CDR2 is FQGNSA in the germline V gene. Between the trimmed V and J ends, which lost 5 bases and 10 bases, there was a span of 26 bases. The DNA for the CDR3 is TGTGCCAGCAGCCCCGGTGTACCAGACAGGGACTGGAACCAGTACTTC. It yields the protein CASSPGVPDRDWNQYF.

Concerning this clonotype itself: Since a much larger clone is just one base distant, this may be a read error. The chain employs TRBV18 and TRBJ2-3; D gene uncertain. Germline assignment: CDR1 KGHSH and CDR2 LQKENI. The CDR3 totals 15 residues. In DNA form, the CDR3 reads TGTGCCAGCTCACCTCCCAGTCTACCCACAGATACGCGGTATTTT. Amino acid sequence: CASSPPSLPTDTRYF.

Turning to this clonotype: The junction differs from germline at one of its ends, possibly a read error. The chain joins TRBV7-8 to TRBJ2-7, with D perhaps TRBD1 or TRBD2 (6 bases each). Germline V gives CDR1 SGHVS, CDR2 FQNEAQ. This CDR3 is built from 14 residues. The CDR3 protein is CASSYEGGPYQQGF. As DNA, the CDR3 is TGTGCCAGCAGCTACGAAGGGGGGCCCTACCAGCAGGGGTTC.

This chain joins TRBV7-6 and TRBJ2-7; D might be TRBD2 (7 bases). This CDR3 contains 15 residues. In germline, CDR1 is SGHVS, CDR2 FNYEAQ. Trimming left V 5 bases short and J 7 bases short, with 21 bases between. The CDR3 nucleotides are TGTGCCAGCAGCCTGGCGGGGGCCCTCCAAGAGGAGCAGTACTTC. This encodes CASSLAGALQEEQYF.

The CDR3, as DNA: TGTGCCAGCCTGCAGGACACTGAAGCTTTCTTT. It encodes CASLQDTEAFF. J is TRBJ1-1 and V is TRBV2; no clear D. This CDR3 region has 11 residues. Germline V gene data show CDR1 as SNHLY and CDR2 as FYNNEI. The ends were cut back, 8 bases at V and 3 bases at J, with 7 bases in the middle.

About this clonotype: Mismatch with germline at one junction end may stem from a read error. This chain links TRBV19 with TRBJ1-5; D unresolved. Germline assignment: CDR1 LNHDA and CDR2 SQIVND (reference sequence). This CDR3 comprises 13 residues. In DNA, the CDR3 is TGTGCCAGTAGTTGGGCCGGGAACCAGCGCCAGCACTTT. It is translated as CASSWAGNQRQHF.

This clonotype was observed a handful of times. CDR3 sequence: CSVRTPTREKLFF. As DNA, the CDR3 is TGCAGCGTTCGGACTCCCACGAGGGAAAAACTGTTTTTT. The chain couples TRBV29-1 to TRBJ1-4; D is uncertain. CDR3 length: 13 amino acids. Germline loops: CDR1 SQVTM, CDR2 ANQGSEA. Trimming cost V 5 bases and J 8 bases, with 15 bases left between them.

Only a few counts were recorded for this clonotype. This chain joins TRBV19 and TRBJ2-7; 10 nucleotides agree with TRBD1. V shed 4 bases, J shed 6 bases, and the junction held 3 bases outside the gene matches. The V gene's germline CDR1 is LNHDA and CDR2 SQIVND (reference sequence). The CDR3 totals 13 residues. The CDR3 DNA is TGTGCCAGTAGTACCCGGGACAGGGGCGAGCAGTACTTC. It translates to CASSTRDRGEQYF.

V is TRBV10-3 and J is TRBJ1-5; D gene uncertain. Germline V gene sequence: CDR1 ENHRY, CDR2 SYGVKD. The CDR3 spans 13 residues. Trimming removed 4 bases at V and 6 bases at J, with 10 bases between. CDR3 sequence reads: CAISVTQAQPQHF. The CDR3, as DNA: TGTGCCATCAGTGTCACTCAGGCTCAGCCCCAGCATTTT.

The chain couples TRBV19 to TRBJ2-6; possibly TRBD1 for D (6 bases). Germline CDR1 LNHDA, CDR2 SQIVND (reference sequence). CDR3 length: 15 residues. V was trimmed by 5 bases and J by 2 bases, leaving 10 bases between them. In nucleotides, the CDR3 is TGTGCCAGTAGTGTAACAGGGACTGGGGCCAACGTCCTGACTTTC. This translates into CASSVTGTGANVLTF.

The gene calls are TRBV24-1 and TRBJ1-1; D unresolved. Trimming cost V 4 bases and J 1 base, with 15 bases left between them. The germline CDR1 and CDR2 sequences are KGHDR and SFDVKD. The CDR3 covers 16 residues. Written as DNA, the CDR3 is TGTGCCACCAGTGACCTGGCCGGTAGACAGAACACTGAAGCTTTCTTT. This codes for CATSDLAGRQNTEAFF.